The sequence of this T cell receptor beta chain was determined in a study of identical twins (dated by TCRdb to the mid-2010s). Background for the entire study: The study deep-sequenced TCR alpha and beta repertoires from monozygotic twins, unrelated adults of various ages and cord blood to test whether fetal clonotypes persist. To rule out contamination, replicate twin experiments were performed at different times with different library preparation protocols.

Every donor was a healthy Caucasian. The researchers also sequenced three unrelated adults who were not twins: a male aged 18 to 29, a male aged 50 to 59, and a female aged 50 to 59. Miltenyi CD45RO+ enrichment and human naive T-cell isolation kits were used to isolate memory (CD45RO+) and naive T cells from PBMC. V is pared back by 7 bases and J by 8 bases, with 18 bases lying between the germline termini. According to the germline V gene, CDR1 reads SQVTM and CDR2 reads ANQGSEA. The CDR3 starts with the cysteine, ends with the phenylalanine, and has 13 residues. Only the CDR3 DNA stays, 39 bases, in frame from base 1. In its sample, this clonotype was seen a few times. Its antigen is currently not known. Base quality data are lacking; no much larger clone is found one base away. Library construction relied on 5' RACE. The run used an Illumina HiSeq 2000. A universal primer binding site was introduced by template switching, and a unique molecular identifier was present in the final cDNA, enabling accurate counting of TCR cDNA molecules. Specific primers in the conserved constant-segment region were used to synthesize first-strand cDNA for TCR alpha and beta chains. To control for contamination, every cDNA library was double barcoded, receiving both a SMART-Mk sample barcode and Illumina barcodes. Two successive PCR steps introduced TruSeq adapter sequences along with Illumina sample barcodes. Sequencing of the TCR alpha and beta cDNA libraries was done on the Illumina HiSeq platform using custom primers. The original pipeline was this. MiGEC was used to process raw reads and extract unique molecular identifiers, and MiXCR was used to find CDR3 positions. For each individual, recombination models were inferred using an EM algorithm with the repgenHMM and IGoR tools. The analysis of shared clonotypes was done with the tcR package in R, with sharing normalized by the product of cloneset sizes. Out-of-frame nonproductive sequences were analyzed to study raw recombination free of thymic and clonal selection effects. The public reads were run again by TCRdb, first through fastp at Q25 and then through MiXCR, and only productive beta chains were kept. Records with the same CDR3 protein are collapsed into one entry carrying the most frequent genes and DNA. TCRdb's processing, not the study's, gives the V and J calls here. Recorded for this sample are about 690,000 distinct CDR3 sequences; approximately 6.1% of them occurred a single time. 1.5% to 2% of the sample is in the top ten clones.

What the work shows at the level of the full study, not this receptor alone: Compared with coincidental sharing between unrelated individuals, out-of-frame TCR alpha sequences shared between twins showed an excess of sequences with low generation probability. Abundant cord blood beta clonotypes carried fewer insertions; young adult naive repertoires showed a weaker similar trend, while memory repertoires showed none. Recombination models systematically underestimated out-of-frame TCR alpha sharing in monozygotic twins but agreed with sharing between unrelated individuals. Because the same donors could not be followed over many years, conclusions were based on cross-sectional statistical analysis. A weaker excess of twin sharing was found in beta out-of-frame sequences because the signal-to-noise ratio was lowered by fewer shared sequences. Zero-insertion analyses could be partly confounded by invariant T cells such as MAIT and iNKT, although diverse VJ usage argued against such confounding for most clonotypes.

This clonotype was sampled from a man in his late teens or twenties in good health. The chain was built from TRBV29-1 and TRBJ2-1; tentative D gene TRBD2, with 7 bases matching. Input material: naive T cells sorted from blood. The cell subset or site label, read with the paper, signifies: cells isolated with a human naive T-cell isolation kit. The CDR3 has the sequence CSAGGPPRDEQFF. Read as DNA, the sequence is TGCAGCGCCGGGGGGCCCCCGAGGGATGAGCAGTTCTTC.